The entry below describes one T cell receptor beta chain. Its antigen is currently not known. The sample holds no much larger clone one base away, and base qualities are not on file. Genomic DNA served as template for TCR beta VDJ combination and CDR3 sequence profiling. An Illumina HiSeq 2000 was used for TCR repertoire sequencing. The authors' analysis ran thus. Repertoire assessment relied on Simpson's diversity index, CDR3 size and DJ length profiles, and TRBV/TRBJ rearrangement plots. The most abundant DNA sequence in the deep sequencing data was taken as the immunodominant clone. CDR3 amino acid sequences were screened for sharing across subjects and compared with published repertoires and the VDJdb database. In-frame beta chains were kept once TCRdb had trimmed the public reads at Q25 with fastp and called clones with MiXCR. Identical CDR3 proteins give one entry, which carries the most common genes and DNA. It is TCRdb's table, rather than the study itself, that gives the V and J calls and clone size. This sample has 150,000 to 200,000 distinct CDR3 sequences in its table, and about two thirds of those were observed once. The top ten hold around 45% of the sample.

The data are from a study of CD8+CD57+ T cells in acquired aplastic anemia (dated by TCRdb to between 2018 and 2020). In terms of the full investigation: A mean of roughly 3.2 ug of DNA, ranging from roughly 0.19 to 27.4 ug, was extracted from sorted CD4+ and CD8+ cells. A CD8+CD57+ expansion meant a frequency higher than the mean frequency seen in healthy subjects. What the study reported, not specific to this receptor: Patients and healthy controls showed no significant difference in CD8+ Simpson's diversity (P=0.060). Although 25 to 30 CD8+ CDR3 sequences were shared by patients and controls, these sequences appeared highly expressed in patients and within the immunodominant clones of patients.

The CDR3 starts with the cysteine, ends with the phenylalanine, and has 18 residues. The only DNA kept is the CDR3, 54 bases in frame from the first base. Germline trimming: 3 bases from V, 3 bases from J; junction bases outside gene matches: 14. The CDR1 and CDR2 encoded by the germline V gene are SGHRS and YFSETQ. Flow cytometry had shown CD8+CD57+ cell expansion in the patients selected for sequencing. Every patient had a diagnosis of severe acquired aplastic anemia based on International Study of Aplastic Anemia and Agranulocytosis and Camitta criteria. Patients had received no therapy at the time of blood sampling. In this study, sorted CD4+ and CD8+ T cells from the blood of healthy subjects and of severe aplastic anemia patients had their TCR repertoires deep-sequenced. Patients were enrolled under clinicaltrials.gov protocols 00001620, 01623167, 00001397, 00071045, 00081523 and 00961064 in the USA. Ficoll-Paque density gradient centrifugation was used to isolate peripheral blood mononuclear cells. Before DNA extraction, CD4+ and CD8+ T cells were sorted by FACS or by magnetic beads.

The sequence links TRBV5-1 to TRBJ2-1, and 8 bases in between align with TRBD1. Sequenced input: sorted CD4+, CD8+, or CD8+CD57+ T cells (not recorded which) from PBMCs. The clonotype comes from a human donor with aplastic anemia. The DNA reads as follows: TGCGCCAGCAGCTCACTCCTGGACAGGGTACCTCTCTACAATGAGCAGTTCTTC. It codes for CASSSLLDRVPLYNEQFF.